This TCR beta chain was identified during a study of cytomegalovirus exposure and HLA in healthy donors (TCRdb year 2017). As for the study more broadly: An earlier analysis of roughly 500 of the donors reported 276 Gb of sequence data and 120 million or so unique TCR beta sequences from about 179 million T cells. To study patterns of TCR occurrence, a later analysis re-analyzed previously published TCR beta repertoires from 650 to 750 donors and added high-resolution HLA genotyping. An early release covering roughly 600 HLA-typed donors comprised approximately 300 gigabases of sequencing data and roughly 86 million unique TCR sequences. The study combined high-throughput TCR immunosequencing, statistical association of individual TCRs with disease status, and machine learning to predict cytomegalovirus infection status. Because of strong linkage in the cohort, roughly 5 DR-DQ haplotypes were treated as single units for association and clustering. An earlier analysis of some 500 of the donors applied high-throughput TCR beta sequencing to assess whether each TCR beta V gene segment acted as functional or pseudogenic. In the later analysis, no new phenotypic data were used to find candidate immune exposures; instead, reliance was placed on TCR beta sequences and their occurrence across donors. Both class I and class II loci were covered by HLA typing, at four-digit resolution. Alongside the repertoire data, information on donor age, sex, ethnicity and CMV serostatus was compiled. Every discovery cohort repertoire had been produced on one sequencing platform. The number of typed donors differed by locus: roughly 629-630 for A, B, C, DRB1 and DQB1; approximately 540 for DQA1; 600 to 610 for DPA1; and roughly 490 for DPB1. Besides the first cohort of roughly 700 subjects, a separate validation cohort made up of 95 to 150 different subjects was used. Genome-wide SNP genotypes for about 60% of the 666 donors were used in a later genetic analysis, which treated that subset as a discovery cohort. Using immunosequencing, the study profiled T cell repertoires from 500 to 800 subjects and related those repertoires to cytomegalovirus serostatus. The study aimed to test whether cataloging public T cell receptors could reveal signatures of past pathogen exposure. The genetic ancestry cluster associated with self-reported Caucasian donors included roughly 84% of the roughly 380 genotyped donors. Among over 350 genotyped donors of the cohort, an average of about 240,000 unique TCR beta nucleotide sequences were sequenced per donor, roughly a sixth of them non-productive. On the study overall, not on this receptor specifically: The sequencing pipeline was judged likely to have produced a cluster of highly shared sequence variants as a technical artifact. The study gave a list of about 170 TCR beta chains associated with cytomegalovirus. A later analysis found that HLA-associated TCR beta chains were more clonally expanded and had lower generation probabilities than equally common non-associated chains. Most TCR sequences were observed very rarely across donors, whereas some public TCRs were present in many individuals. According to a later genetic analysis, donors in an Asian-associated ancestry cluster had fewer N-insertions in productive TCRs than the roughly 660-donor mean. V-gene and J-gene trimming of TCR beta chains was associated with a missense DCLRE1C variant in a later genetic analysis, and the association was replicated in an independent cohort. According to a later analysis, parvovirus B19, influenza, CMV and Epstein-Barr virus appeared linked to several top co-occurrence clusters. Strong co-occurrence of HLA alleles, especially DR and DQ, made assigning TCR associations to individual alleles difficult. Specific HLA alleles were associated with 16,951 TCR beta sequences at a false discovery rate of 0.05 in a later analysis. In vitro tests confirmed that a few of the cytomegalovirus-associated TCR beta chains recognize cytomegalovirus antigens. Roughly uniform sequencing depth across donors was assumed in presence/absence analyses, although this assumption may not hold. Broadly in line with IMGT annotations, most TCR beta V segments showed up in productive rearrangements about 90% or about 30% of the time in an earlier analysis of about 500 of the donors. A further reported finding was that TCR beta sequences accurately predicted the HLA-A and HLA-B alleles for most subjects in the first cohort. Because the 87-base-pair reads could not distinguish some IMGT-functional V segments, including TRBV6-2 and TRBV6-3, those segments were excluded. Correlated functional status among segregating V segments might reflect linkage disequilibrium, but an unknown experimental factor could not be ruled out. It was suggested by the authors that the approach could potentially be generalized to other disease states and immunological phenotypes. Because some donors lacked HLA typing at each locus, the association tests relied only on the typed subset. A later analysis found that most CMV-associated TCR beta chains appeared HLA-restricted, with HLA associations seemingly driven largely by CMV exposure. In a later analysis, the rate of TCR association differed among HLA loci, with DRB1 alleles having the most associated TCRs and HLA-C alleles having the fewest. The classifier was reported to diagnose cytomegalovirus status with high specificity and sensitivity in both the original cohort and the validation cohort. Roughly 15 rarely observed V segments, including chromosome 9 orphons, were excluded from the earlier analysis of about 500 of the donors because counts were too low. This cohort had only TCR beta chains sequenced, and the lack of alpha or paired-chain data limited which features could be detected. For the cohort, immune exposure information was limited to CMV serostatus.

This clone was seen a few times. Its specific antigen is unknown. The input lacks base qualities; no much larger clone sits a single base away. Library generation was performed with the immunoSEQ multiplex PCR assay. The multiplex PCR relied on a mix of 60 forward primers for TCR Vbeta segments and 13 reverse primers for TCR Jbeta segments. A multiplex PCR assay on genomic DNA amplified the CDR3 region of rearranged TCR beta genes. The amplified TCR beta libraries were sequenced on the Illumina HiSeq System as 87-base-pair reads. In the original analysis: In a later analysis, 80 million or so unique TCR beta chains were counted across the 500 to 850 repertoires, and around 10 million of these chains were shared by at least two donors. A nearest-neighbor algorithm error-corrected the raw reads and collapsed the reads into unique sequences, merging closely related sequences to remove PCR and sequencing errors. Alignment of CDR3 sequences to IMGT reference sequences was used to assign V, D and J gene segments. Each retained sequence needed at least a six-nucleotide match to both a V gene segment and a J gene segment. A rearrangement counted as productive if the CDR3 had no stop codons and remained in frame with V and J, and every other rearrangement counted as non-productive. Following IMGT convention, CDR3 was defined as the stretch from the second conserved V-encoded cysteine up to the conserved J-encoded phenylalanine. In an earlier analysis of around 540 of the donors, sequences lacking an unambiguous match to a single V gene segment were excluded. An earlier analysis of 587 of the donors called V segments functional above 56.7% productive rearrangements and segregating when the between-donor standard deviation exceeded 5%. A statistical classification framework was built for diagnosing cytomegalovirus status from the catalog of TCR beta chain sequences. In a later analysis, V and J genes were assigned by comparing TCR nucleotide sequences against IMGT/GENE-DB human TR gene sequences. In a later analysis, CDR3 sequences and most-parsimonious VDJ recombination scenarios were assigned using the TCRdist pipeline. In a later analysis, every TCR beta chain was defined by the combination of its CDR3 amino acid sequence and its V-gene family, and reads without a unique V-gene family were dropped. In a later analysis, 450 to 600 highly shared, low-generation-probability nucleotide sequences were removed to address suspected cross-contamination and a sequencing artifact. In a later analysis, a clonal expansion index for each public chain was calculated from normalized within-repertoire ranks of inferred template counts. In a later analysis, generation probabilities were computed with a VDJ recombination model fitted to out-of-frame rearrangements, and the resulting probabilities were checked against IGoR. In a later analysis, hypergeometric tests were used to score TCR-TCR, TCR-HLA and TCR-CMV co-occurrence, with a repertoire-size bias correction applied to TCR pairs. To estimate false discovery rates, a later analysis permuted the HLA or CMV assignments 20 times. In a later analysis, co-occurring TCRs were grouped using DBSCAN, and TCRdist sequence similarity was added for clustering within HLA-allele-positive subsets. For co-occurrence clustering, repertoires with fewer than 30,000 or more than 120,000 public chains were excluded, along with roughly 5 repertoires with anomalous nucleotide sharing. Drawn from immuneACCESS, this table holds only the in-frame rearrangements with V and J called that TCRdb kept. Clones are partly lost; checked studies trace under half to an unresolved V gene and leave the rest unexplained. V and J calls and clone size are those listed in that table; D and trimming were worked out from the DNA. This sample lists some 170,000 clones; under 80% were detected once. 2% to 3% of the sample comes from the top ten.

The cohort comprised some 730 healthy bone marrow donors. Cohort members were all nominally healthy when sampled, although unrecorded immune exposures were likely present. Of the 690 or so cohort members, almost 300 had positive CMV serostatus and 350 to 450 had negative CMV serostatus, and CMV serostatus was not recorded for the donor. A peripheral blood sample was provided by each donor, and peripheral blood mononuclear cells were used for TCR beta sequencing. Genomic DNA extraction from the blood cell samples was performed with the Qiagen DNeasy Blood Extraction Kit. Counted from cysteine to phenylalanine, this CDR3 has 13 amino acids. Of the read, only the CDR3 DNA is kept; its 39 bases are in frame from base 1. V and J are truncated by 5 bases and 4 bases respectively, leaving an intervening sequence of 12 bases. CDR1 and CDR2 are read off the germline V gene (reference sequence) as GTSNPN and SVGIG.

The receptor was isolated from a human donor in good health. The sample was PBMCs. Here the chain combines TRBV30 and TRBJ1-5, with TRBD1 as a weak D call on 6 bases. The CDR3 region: CAWGDRYNQPQHF. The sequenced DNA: TGTGCCTGGGGTGACAGGTATAATCAGCCCCAGCATTTT.